The entry that follows covers one TCR beta chain sequence. Its specificity is not known. Between the trimmed V and J ends, which lost 4 bases and 7 bases, there was a span of 26 bases. This CDR3 contains 18 residues. From germline, CDR1 is SGDLS and CDR2 YYNGEE. The sample originates from a study of cytomegalovirus exposure and HLA in healthy donors. General observations from the study: Most CMV-associated TCR beta chains were later found to appear HLA-restricted. Across donors, most TCRs were seen rarely, yet some public ones were widespread.

PCR amplification relied on 60 Vbeta primers (plus 13 Jbeta primers). The method was immunoSEQ multiplex PCR; TCRdb's version includes in-frame clones alone and lacks a portion of them. The sample carries tens of thousands of clones, 75% to 80% recorded once. V gene TRBV9 combines with J gene TRBJ1-4; D is perhaps TRBD1 (6 bases). The source material was PBMCs. The sequence derives from a man between 18 and 29 years old in good health and CMV-seronegative. The CDR3 DNA reads TGTGCCAGCAGCTTTGGTCCTGGGGGCCTCACCCCGGGTGAAAAACTGTTTTTT. Protein: CASSFGPGGLTPGEKLFF.